Described below is a single T cell receptor beta chain sequence and its context. Its antigen is unknown. No base quality values were provided; no much bigger clone lies one nucleotide off. This entry belongs to a study of cytomegalovirus exposure and HLA in healthy donors (dated by TCRdb to about 2017). Regarding the study in general: An earlier analysis of some 500 of the donors reported 250 to 300 Gb of sequence data and 117 million unique TCR beta sequences from about 179 million T cells. All discovery cohort repertoires had been generated on a single sequencing platform. The study aimed to test whether cataloging public T cell receptors could reveal signatures of past pathogen exposure. To study patterns of TCR occurrence, a later analysis re-analyzed previously published TCR beta repertoires from 700 or so donors and added high-resolution HLA genotyping. Approximately 310 gigabases of sequencing data and around 85 million unique TCR sequences made up an early release that covered 640 HLA-typed donors. Rather than using new phenotypic data, the later analysis identified candidate immune exposures from TCR beta sequences and from how often those sequences occurred across donors. The study combined high-throughput TCR immunosequencing, statistical association of individual TCRs with disease status, and machine learning to predict cytomegalovirus infection status. Using immunosequencing, the study profiled T cell repertoires from fewer than 700 subjects and related those repertoires to cytomegalovirus serostatus. In an earlier analysis of roughly 580 of the donors, high-throughput TCR beta sequencing was used to judge whether each TCR beta V gene segment behaved as functional or pseudogenic. Among 350 to 400 genotyped donors of the cohort, an average of roughly 240,000 unique TCR beta nucleotide sequences were sequenced per donor, around 20% of them non-productive. Four or five DR-DQ haplotypes were handled as single units for association and clustering because linkage in the cohort was strong. Donor age, sex, ethnicity and CMV serostatus were collected together with the repertoire data. Typing coverage varied by locus: about 620-630 donors for A, B, C, DRB1 and DQB1; roughly 520 for DQA1; approximately 570 for DPA1; around 490 for DPB1. Both class I and class II loci were covered by HLA typing, at four-digit resolution. Besides the first cohort of 550 to 750 subjects, a separate validation cohort made up of 120 different subjects was used. A later genetic analysis used genome-wide SNP genotypes for about 55% of the 666 donors, treating that subset as a discovery cohort. Among the approximately 400 genotyped donors, roughly 80% belonged to the genetic ancestry cluster associated with self-reported Caucasian donors. The research as a whole found: In a later analysis, HLA-associated TCR beta chains showed more clonal expansion and lower generation probabilities than non-associated chains that were equally common. A later genetic analysis associated a missense DCLRE1C variant with V-gene and J-gene trimming of TCR beta chains, and an independent cohort replicated the association. Most TCR sequences were observed very rarely across donors, whereas some public TCRs were present in many individuals. Linkage disequilibrium might explain the correlated functional status among segregating V segments, but an unknown experimental factor could not be ruled out. A group of highly shared sequence variants was considered likely to be a technical artifact of the sequencing pipeline. The earlier analysis of approximately 560 of the donors excluded 15 to 20 rarely observed V segments, including chromosome 9 orphons, because counts were too low. According to a later analysis, most CMV-associated TCR beta chains appeared to be HLA-restricted, and the HLA associations seemed to be driven largely by CMV exposure. Compared with the roughly 710-donor mean, donors in an Asian-associated ancestry cluster had fewer N-insertions in productive TCRs, according to a later genetic analysis. In this cohort, only TCR beta chains were sequenced, and detectable features were limited by the absence of alpha or paired-chain data. A few of the identified cytomegalovirus-associated TCR beta chains were confirmed in vitro to be specific for cytomegalovirus antigens. The classifier was reported to diagnose cytomegalovirus status with high specificity and sensitivity in both the original cohort and the validation cohort. In a later analysis, 16,951 TCR beta sequences were associated with specific HLA alleles at a false discovery rate of 0.05. In a later analysis, TCR association rates were found to vary across HLA loci, with the most associated TCRs seen for DRB1 alleles and the fewest for HLA-C alleles. According to the authors, the approach could potentially be generalized to other disease states and immunological phenotypes. Because HLA typing was unavailable for some donors at each locus, only the typed subset was used in association tests. Some IMGT-functional V segments, including TRBV6-2 and TRBV6-3, could not be distinguished by the 87-base-pair reads and were therefore excluded. When HLA alleles, especially DR and DQ, strongly co-occurred, TCR associations were difficult to assign to individual alleles. Presence/absence analyses assumed roughly uniform sequencing depth across donors, an assumption that may not hold. In an earlier analysis of around 600 of the donors, most TCR beta V segments were observed in productive rearrangements about 87% or about 30% of the time, broadly matching IMGT annotations. A further reported finding was that TCR beta sequences accurately predicted the HLA-A and HLA-B alleles for most subjects in the first cohort. Immune exposure information for the cohort was limited to CMV serostatus. In a later analysis, several top co-occurrence clusters were reported to appear linked to parvovirus B19, influenza, CMV and Epstein-Barr virus. The study gave a list of 150 to 200 TCR beta chains associated with cytomegalovirus.

The cohort was made up of roughly 670 healthy bone marrow donors. At the time of sampling, all cohort members were nominally healthy, though unrecorded immune exposures were likely present. The donor tested CMV seronegative and was one of the 352 seronegative cohort members. A peripheral blood sample was collected from each donor, and TCR beta sequencing was performed on peripheral blood mononuclear cells. Genomic DNA was extracted from the blood cell samples with the Qiagen DNeasy Blood Extraction Kit. Library preparation employed the immunoSEQ multiplex PCR assay. For the multiplex PCR, a mixture combining 60 forward primers for TCR Vbeta segments and 13 reverse primers for TCR Jbeta segments was used. A multiplex PCR assay on genomic DNA amplified the CDR3 region of rearranged TCR beta genes. The Illumina HiSeq System was used to sequence the amplified TCR beta libraries as 87-base-pair reads. From the authors' description of their analysis: In a later analysis, roughly 80 million unique TCR beta chains were counted across the approximately 640 repertoires, and some 10 million of these chains were shared by at least two donors. To remove PCR and sequencing errors, raw reads were error-corrected and collapsed into unique sequences using a nearest-neighbor algorithm that merged closely related sequences. V, D and J gene segments were assigned by aligning CDR3 sequences to IMGT reference sequences. Each retained sequence needed at least a six-nucleotide match to both a V gene segment and a J gene segment. A rearrangement counted as productive if the CDR3 had no stop codons and remained in frame with V and J, and every other rearrangement counted as non-productive. CDR3 was defined by IMGT convention, running from the second conserved V-encoded cysteine to the conserved J-encoded phenylalanine. The earlier analysis of about 560 of the donors excluded any sequence lacking an unambiguous match to a single V gene segment. An earlier analysis of approximately 590 of the donors classified V segments as functional when productive rearrangements were above 56.7% and as segregating when the standard deviation between donors was above 5%. A statistical classification framework was built for diagnosing cytomegalovirus status from the catalog of TCR beta chain sequences. In a later analysis, V and J genes were assigned by comparing TCR nucleotide sequences against IMGT/GENE-DB human TR gene sequences. Using the TCRdist pipeline, a later analysis assigned CDR3 sequences along with most-parsimonious VDJ recombination scenarios. A later analysis defined each TCR beta chain by its CDR3 amino acid sequence plus V-gene family, and excluded reads lacking a unique V-gene family. In a later analysis, 500 to 700 highly shared, low-generation-probability nucleotide sequences were removed to address suspected cross-contamination and a sequencing artifact. For each public chain, a later analysis derived a clonal expansion index from normalized ranks of inferred template counts within each repertoire. In a later analysis, generation probabilities were computed using a VDJ recombination model fitted to out-of-frame rearrangements, and the results were checked against IGoR. In a later analysis, hypergeometric tests were used to score TCR-TCR, TCR-HLA and TCR-CMV co-occurrence, with a repertoire-size bias correction applied to TCR pairs. In a later analysis, false discovery rates were estimated by permuting HLA or CMV assignments 20 times. In a later analysis, co-occurring TCRs were grouped using DBSCAN, and TCRdist sequence similarity was added for clustering within HLA-allele-positive subsets. For co-occurrence clustering, repertoires with fewer than 30,000 or more than 120,000 public chains were excluded, along with a handful of repertoires with anomalous nucleotide sharing. What TCRdb holds here is the immuneACCESS table cut down to in-frame rearrangements. Part of the clones is not present; checked against another copy, under half of the missing clones reflect an unresolved V gene, and the others are unexplained. V and J calls and clone size follow that table, whereas D and trimming were derived from the DNA. The sample yields 130,000 to 150,000 clones; 80% were counted once. The ten largest clones represent 4.5% to 5.5% of the sample.

Based on the germline V gene, the CDR1 and CDR2 sequences are MGHRA and YSYEKL. From the cysteine through the phenylalanine, the CDR3 covers 15 amino acids. CDR3 DNA only is kept here, 45 bases in frame from base 1. Trimming takes 4 bases from V and 5 bases from J, and the germline ends sit 15 bases apart. Source material: PBMCs. This receptor chain uses TRBV4-1 and TRBJ1-5; possibly the D gene is TRBD1, per 6 matching bases. The TCR comes from a man aged 35 to 55 in good health and CMV-seronegative. The CDR3 loop reads CASSLSQGGDQPQHF. The DNA reads as follows: TGCGCCAGCAGCCTATCACAGGGCGGAGATCAGCCCCAGCATTTT.